A selection of T cell receptor beta chains follows, all from one sample in a study of blood T cell repertoires in COVID-19. Generated by immunoSEQ multiplex PCR, the TCRdb table keeps only in-frame clones and is missing some. The sample gives a few hundred thousand clones, 85% of which show up once; 3% to 4% is in the top ten. The material sequenced was peripheral blood. The receptors were sampled from a woman aged 18-29 years with acute or convalescent COVID-19. The CDR3 runs from the conserved cysteine through the conserved F or W. D genes are given only for firm matches. Clone size, where shown, is once, few, many, or a class for clones that have expanded.

D gene: TRBD2
J gene: TRBJ2-1
clone size: NA
V gene: TRBV9
CDR3 protein: CASSGSGTSGVQYEQFF
CDR3 DNA: TGTGCCAGCAGTGGGTCCGGGACTAGTGGGGTACAATATGAGCAGTTCTTC

D gene: NA
J gene: TRBJ2-5
clone size: NA
V gene: TRBV7-2
CDR3 protein: CASSLAAAQETQYF
CDR3 DNA: TGTGCCAGCAGCTTAGCAGCGGCCCAAGAGACCCAGTACTTC

D gene: TRBD2
J gene: TRBJ2-4
clone size: NA
V gene: TRBV4-1
CDR3 protein: CASSQDPPIAGLAKNIQYF
CDR3 DNA: TGCGCCAGCAGCCAAGATCCCCCCATAGCGGGGCTAGCCAAAAACATTCAGTACTTC

D gene: NA
J gene: TRBJ2-3
clone size: NA
V gene: TRBV9
CDR3 protein: CATNAGVGTDTQYF
CDR3 DNA: TGTGCCACTAATGCAGGGGTGGGCACAGATACGCAGTATTTT

D gene: TRBD1
J gene: TRBJ1-1
clone size: NA
V gene: TRBV5-5
CDR3 protein: CASSPDRVAFF
CDR3 DNA: TGTGCCAGCAGCCCCGACAGGGTTGCTTTCTTT

D gene: TRBD1
J gene: TRBJ2-5
clone size: NA
V gene: TRBV5-1
CDR3 protein: CASTVNRGSETQYF
CDR3 DNA: TGCGCCAGCACGGTTAACAGGGGCTCAGAGACCCAGTACTTC

D gene: TRBD1
J gene: TRBJ1-1
clone size: NA
V gene: TRBV19
CDR3 protein: CASSPDRDTTEAFF
CDR3 DNA: TGTGCCAGTAGTCCGGACAGGGATACCACTGAAGCTTTCTTT

D gene: NA
J gene: TRBJ2-3
clone size: NA
V gene: TRBV10-3
CDR3 protein: CAIQGEADTQYF
CDR3 DNA: TGTGCCATCCAGGGGGAGGCGGATACGCAGTATTTT

D gene: TRBD1
J gene: TRBJ1-5
clone size: NA
V gene: TRBV28
CDR3 protein: CASSAGQGVKPQHF
CDR3 DNA: TGTGCCAGCAGTGCTGGACAGGGGGTTAAGCCCCAGCATTTT

D gene: TRBD1
J gene: TRBJ2-5
clone size: NA
V gene: TRBV11-2
CDR3 protein: CASRDRGLQETQYF
CDR3 DNA: TGTGCCAGCAGGGACAGGGGGCTTCAAGAGACCCAGTACTTC

D gene: TRBD1
J gene: TRBJ2-3
clone size: NA
V gene: TRBV6-5
CDR3 protein: CASSFDRDPIDTQYF
CDR3 DNA: TGTGCCAGCAGTTTCGACAGGGACCCGATAGATACGCAGTATTTT

D gene: NA
J gene: TRBJ2-3
clone size: NA
V gene: TRBV11-3
CDR3 protein: CASSLAGESTDTQYF
CDR3 DNA: TGTGCCAGCAGCTTAGCGGGAGAGAGCACAGATACGCAGTATTTT

D gene: NA
J gene: TRBJ1-1
clone size: few
V gene: TRBV21-1
CDR3 protein: CASSKEGKGTEAFF
CDR3 DNA: TGTGCCAGCAGCAAAGAGGGGAAGGGCACTGAAGCTTTCTTT

D gene: NA
J gene: TRBJ1-5
clone size: NA
V gene: TRBV18
CDR3 protein: CASSSQGEQPQHF
CDR3 DNA: TGTGCCAGCTCATCCCAGGGTGAACAGCCCCAGCATTTT

D gene: NA
J gene: TRBJ1-2
clone size: NA
V gene: TRBV10-3
CDR3 protein: CASSPTPGGGEGYTF
CDR3 DNA: TGTGCCTCCAGCCCCACTCCTGGAGGTGGCGAGGGCTACACCTTC

D gene: TRBD2
J gene: TRBJ2-6
clone size: NA
V gene: TRBV11-2
CDR3 protein: CASSLPTGLAISGANVLTF
CDR3 DNA: TGTGCCAGCAGCTTACCGACGGGACTAGCTATCTCTGGGGCCAACGTCCTGACTTTC